The present TCR beta chain was sequenced within a study of a mutant IDH1 vaccine in newly diagnosed glioma. About this clone: Its antigen is unidentified.

Some clones are missing from TCRdb's copy, which holds only in-frame ones; the method was immunoSEQ multiplex PCR. The sample holds tens of thousands of clones; over 80% are singletons and the top ten take under 2.5%. Sample time point: week 11, during vaccination. Topical imiquimod accompanied each vaccine dose, which consisted of 300 ug of mutant IDH1 20-mer peptide. This CDR3 contains 13 residues. The V end was cut by 10 bases, the J end by 4 bases, with 16 bases between. CDR1 SNHLY and CDR2 FYNNEI come from the germline V gene. This rearrangement joins TRBV2 to TRBJ1-1, with D hard to call. Sequenced here: PBMCs, sampled from a glioma patient whose treatment included an IDH1 peptide vaccine. This clonotype was sampled from a man in his forties or fifties with glioma. DNA for the CDR3: TGTGCCAACGACGGAGGGAGAGGCACTGAAGCTTTCTTT. Protein: CANDGGRGTEAFF.